The sequence of this TCR beta chain was determined in a study of early T cells in non-severe SARS-CoV-2 infection (dated by TCRdb to about 2021). For context, the study as a whole: Because TCR sequencing relied on bulk RNA taken from unsorted whole blood, pairing of alpha and beta chains was not possible. Study-level results and caveats: VDJdb matching was skewed toward anti-spike CD8 responses and likely underestimated virus-specific expansions by missing private and CD4 specificities.

Libraries were prepared through 5' RACE. The sequencing machine was a NextSeq 500. The TCR library protocol attached unique molecular identifiers to individual cDNA molecules to correct for sequencing error and PCR bias. Both TCR alpha and beta chains were sequenced, and tight co-correlation was observed between alpha and beta sequence abundances in each sample. The published analysis was carried out like this. V gene, J gene and CDR3 annotation of TCR sequences was performed with Decombinator V4. TCRs were defined as expanded if a significant change between any two time points was detected under a Poisson model with p below 0.0001. TCR abundances were normalised to the total number of TCRs sequenced in each sample and reported as counts per million. VDJdb, accessed 1 November 2021, was searched for CMV, EBV and SARS-CoV-2 annotated TCRs, excluding TCRs annotated for multiple antigens. TCRdb trimmed the raw reads at Q25, called clones with MiXCR and kept productive beta chains. Identical CDR3 proteins give one entry, which carries the most common genes and DNA. The V and J calls reflect TCRdb's pipeline rather than the authors' work. The sample table shows about 59,000 distinct CDR3 sequences, and around 13% are seen once. The ten largest clones capture less than 1.5% of the sample.

A case-control design nested within a healthcare worker cohort in London, UK, was used, with weekly nasopharyngeal swab PCR tests and blood sampling performed. Healthcare workers were recruited during the week of the UK lockdown, between 23 and 31 March 2020, and followed weekly for up to roughly 16 weeks. Many counts were recorded for this clonotype. There is no known antigen for this receptor. Qualities for individual bases were not recorded, and no much larger clone is one base off. The sample taken for sequencing was whole blood. This receptor was obtained from an adult who was a healthcare worker with PCR-confirmed SARS-CoV-2 infection or an uninfected control (not recorded which).

The CDR3 loop reads CASTLGLDFNEQFF. The sequence in DNA is TGTGCCAGCACGTTGGGGCTAGACTTCAATGAGCAGTTCTTC. The chain uses TRBV18 and TRBJ2-1; a tentative D match to TRBD1 spans 5 bases. The germline V gene specifies KGHSH as CDR1 and LQKENI as CDR2. Relative to germline, V is 8 bases shorter and J is 6 bases shorter, with 17 bases between their ends. The CDR3 runs 14 amino acids, cysteine and phenylalanine included. The sequence is cut down to CDR3 DNA, 42 bases in frame from base 1. Outside the CDR3, residues come from the reference TRBV18 and TRBJ2-1 proteins, so the full variable domain is: NAGVMQNPRHLVRRRGQEARLRCSPMKGHSHVYWYRQLPEEGLKFMVYLQKENIIDESGMPKERFSAEFPKEGPSILRIQQVVRGDSAAYFCASTLGLDFNEQFFGPGTRLTVL.